This is a list of T cell receptor beta chains from one sample in a study of cytomegalovirus exposure and HLA in healthy donors. Some clones are missing from TCRdb's copy, which holds only in-frame ones; the method was immunoSEQ multiplex PCR. The sample shows 55,000 to 85,000 clones, approximately 75% of them seen only once. The sequenced sample consisted of PBMCs. The receptors derive from a woman aged 40 to 50 in good health and CMV-seropositive. Both conserved end residues are part of each CDR3. The D gene is left open where the match is weak. For some rows the clone size is stated as once, few or many, or as a class when expanded; others skip it.

d_gene: NA; j_gene: TRBJ2-1; len: 12; v_gene: TRBV2; abundance: NA; CDR3aa: CASMSFYNEQFF; CDR3nt: TGTGCCAGCATGTCCTTCTACAATGAGCAGTTCTTC
d_gene: TRBD1; j_gene: TRBJ1-6; len: 16; v_gene: TRBV14; abundance: NA; CDR3aa: CASSLDRVRLNSPLHF; CDR3nt: TGTGCCAGCAGCTTGGACAGGGTGAGACTTAATTCACCCCTCCACTTT
d_gene: TRBD2; j_gene: TRBJ2-1; len: 14; v_gene: TRBV6-5; abundance: NA; CDR3aa: CASSGGGRYNEQFF; CDR3nt: TGTGCCAGCAGTGGCGGGGGGCGGTACAATGAGCAGTTCTTC
d_gene: TRBD1; j_gene: TRBJ1-4; len: 14; v_gene: TRBV18; abundance: NA; CDR3aa: CASSLQGTEEKLFF; CDR3nt: TGTGCCAGCTCACTACAGGGGACAGAAGAAAAACTGTTTTTT
d_gene: TRBD1; j_gene: TRBJ1-4; len: 15; v_gene: TRBV2; abundance: few; CDR3aa: CASSVGQPNSEKLFF; CDR3nt: TGTGCCAGCAGTGTGGGACAGCCAAATAGTGAAAAACTGTTTTTT
d_gene: TRBD1; j_gene: TRBJ1-4; len: 15; v_gene: TRBV2; abundance: few; CDR3aa: CASRRLGQGNEKLFF; CDR3nt: TGTGCCAGCAGGAGGTTGGGACAGGGCAATGAAAAACTGTTTTTT
d_gene: NA; j_gene: TRBJ1-4; len: 16; v_gene: TRBV19; abundance: NA; CDR3aa: CASSILQSTTNEKLFF; CDR3nt: TGTGCCAGTAGTATTTTACAGAGTACAACTAATGAAAAACTGTTTTTT
d_gene: NA; j_gene: TRBJ1-2; len: 15; v_gene: TRBV6-5; abundance: once; CDR3aa: CASSPVPTYNYGYTF; CDR3nt: TGTGCCAGCAGCCCCGTGCCGACATATAACTATGGCTACACCTTC
d_gene: TRBD1; j_gene: TRBJ1-1; len: 15; v_gene: TRBV27; abundance: NA; CDR3aa: CASSPLTGGADEAFF; CDR3nt: TGTGCCAGCAGTCCATTGACAGGGGGCGCGGATGAAGCTTTCTTT
d_gene: NA; j_gene: TRBJ1-1; len: 15; v_gene: TRBV2; abundance: NA; CDR3aa: CASSDRWHLNTEAFF; CDR3nt: TGTGCCAGCAGTGACAGGTGGCACCTGAACACTGAAGCTTTCTTT
d_gene: NA; j_gene: TRBJ2-1; len: 12; v_gene: TRBV29-1; abundance: NA; CDR3aa: CSVSWAAGEQFF; CDR3nt: TGCAGCGTTTCCTGGGCGGCGGGGGAGCAGTTCTTC
d_gene: NA; j_gene: TRBJ2-7; len: 13; v_gene: TRBV5-6; abundance: once; CDR3aa: CASSFLSGYEQYF; CDR3nt: TGTGCCAGCAGCTTTCTTTCCGGCTACGAGCAGTACTTC
d_gene: NA; j_gene: TRBJ2-3; len: 15; v_gene: TRBV10-1; abundance: NA; CDR3aa: CASSDIQGTTDTQYF; CDR3nt: TGCGCCAGCAGTGACATTCAGGGTACGACAGATACGCAGTATTTT
d_gene: TRBD1; j_gene: TRBJ2-1; len: 15; v_gene: TRBV18; abundance: once; CDR3aa: CASSPSTGTYNEQFF; CDR3nt: TGTGCCAGCTCACCTTCGACAGGGACCTACAATGAGCAGTTCTTC
d_gene: NA; j_gene: TRBJ1-1; len: 14; v_gene: TRBV25-1; abundance: once; CDR3aa: CASSEWGRATEAFF; CDR3nt: TGTGCCAGCAGTGAATGGGGCAGGGCCACTGAAGCTTTCTTT
d_gene: TRBD2; j_gene: TRBJ2-5; len: 13; v_gene: TRBV7-3; abundance: NA; CDR3aa: CASSLLAGETQYF; CDR3nt: TGTGCCAGCAGCTTATTAGCGGGGGAGACCCAGTACTTC
d_gene: NA; j_gene: TRBJ2-1; len: 14; v_gene: TRBV6-5; abundance: NA; CDR3aa: CASSYSTSGMPQFF; CDR3nt: TGTGCCAGCAGTTACTCGACCTCAGGGATGCCCCAGTTCTTC
d_gene: NA; j_gene: TRBJ2-5; len: 14; v_gene: TRBV5-1; abundance: NA; CDR3aa: CASSDGAARETQYF; CDR3nt: TGCGCCAGCAGCGATGGGGCCGCTCGGGAGACCCAGTACTTC
d_gene: NA; j_gene: TRBJ1-1; len: 13; v_gene: TRBV5-1; abundance: NA; CDR3aa: CASSVNRDTEAFF; CDR3nt: TGCGCCAGCAGCGTTAACAGGGACACTGAAGCTTTCTTT
d_gene: TRBD1; j_gene: TRBJ1-1; len: 16; v_gene: TRBV5-4; abundance: NA; CDR3aa: CASSGGTGGWGTEAFF; CDR3nt: TGTGCCAGCAGCGGCGGGACAGGGGGCTGGGGCACTGAAGCTTTCTTT
d_gene: NA; j_gene: TRBJ2-3; len: 21; v_gene: TRBV13; abundance: NA; CDR3aa: CASSHTPWGPTLLYSTDTQYF; CDR3nt: TGTGCCAGCAGCCATACCCCGTGGGGGCCTACATTGCTTTATAGCACAGATACGCAGTATTTT
d_gene: TRBD1; j_gene: TRBJ2-7; len: 13; v_gene: TRBV6-5; abundance: NA; CDR3aa: CASSRDRTYEQYF; CDR3nt: TGTGCCAGCAGTAGGGACAGGACTTACGAGCAGTACTTC
d_gene: NA; j_gene: TRBJ1-2; len: 16; v_gene: TRBV5-6; abundance: NA; CDR3aa: CASSSLNGVGFYGYTF; CDR3nt: TGTGCCAGCAGCTCCCTGAACGGGGTGGGTTTTTATGGCTACACCTTC
d_gene: NA; j_gene: TRBJ1-3; len: 14; v_gene: TRBV5-1; abundance: NA; CDR3aa: CASSLDRSGNTIYF; CDR3nt: TGCGCCAGCAGCTTGGACCGGTCAGGAAACACCATATATTTT
d_gene: NA; j_gene: TRBJ1-2; len: 14; v_gene: TRBV18; abundance: NA; CDR3aa: CASSPRVPPGGYTF; CDR3nt: TGTGCCAGCTCACCACGAGTGCCTCCGGGGGGCTACACCTTC
d_gene: NA; j_gene: TRBJ2-5; len: 14; v_gene: TRBV5-1; abundance: few; CDR3aa: CASSLGGGRETQYF; CDR3nt: TGCGCCAGCAGCTTGGGTGGGGGCCGGGAGACCCAGTACTTC
d_gene: TRBD2; j_gene: TRBJ2-5; len: 15; v_gene: TRBV5-4; abundance: NA; CDR3aa: CASSSSGANKETQYF; CDR3nt: TGTGCCAGCAGCTCAAGCGGGGCGAATAAAGAGACCCAGTACTTC
d_gene: NA; j_gene: TRBJ2-7; len: 13; v_gene: TRBV6-5; abundance: NA; CDR3aa: CASWAAGNYEQYF; CDR3nt: TGTGCCAGCTGGGCGGCAGGGAACTACGAGCAGTACTTC